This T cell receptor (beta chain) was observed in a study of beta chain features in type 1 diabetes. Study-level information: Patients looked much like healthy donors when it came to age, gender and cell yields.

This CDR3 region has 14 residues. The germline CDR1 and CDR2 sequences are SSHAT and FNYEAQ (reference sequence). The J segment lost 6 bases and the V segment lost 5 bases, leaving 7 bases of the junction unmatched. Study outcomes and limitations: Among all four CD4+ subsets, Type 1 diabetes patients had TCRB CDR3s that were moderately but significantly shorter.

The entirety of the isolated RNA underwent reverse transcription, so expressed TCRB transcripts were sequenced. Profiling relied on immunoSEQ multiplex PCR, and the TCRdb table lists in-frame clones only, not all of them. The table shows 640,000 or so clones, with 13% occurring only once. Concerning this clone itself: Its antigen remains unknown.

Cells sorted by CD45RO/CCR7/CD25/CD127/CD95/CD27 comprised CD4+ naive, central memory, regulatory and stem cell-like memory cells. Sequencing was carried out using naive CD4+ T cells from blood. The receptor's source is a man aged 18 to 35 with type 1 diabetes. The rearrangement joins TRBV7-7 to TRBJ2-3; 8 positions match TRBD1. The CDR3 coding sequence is TGTGCCAGCAGCCCGGCAGGGGGCCGCGATACGCAGTATTTT. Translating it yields CASSPAGGRDTQYF.